One sample yielded the 19 T cell receptor beta chains listed below, sequenced in a study of molecular identifiers for immune sequencing clone quantification. TCRdb ran MiXCR on the PCR reads and lists one entry per CDR3 protein. Found here are over 600,000 distinct CDR3 sequences, just under 20% of them singletons; the top ten hold 0.7% to 1%. The sequencing input was naive CD8+ T cells from blood, with Jurkat cell RNA spiked in. Indicated subset: FACS-sorted CD8+CD4-CCR7+CD45RA+ naive T cells. These receptors were collected from a human donor in good health. Some libraries in this study had Jurkat cell RNA spiked in.

In its sample, this clonotype was seen many times. V usage is TRBV29-1 and J usage is TRBJ1-2; 8 bases are shared with TRBD1. Germline loops: CDR1 SQVTM, CDR2 ANQGSEA. The V segment lost 7 bases and the J segment 0 bases; nucleotides outside the gene matches: 13. The CDR3 has 16 residues. CDR3 DNA sequence: TGCAGCGCCCAGGGGGGACAGGTGGTCGCTAACTATGGCTACACCTTC. The encoded protein is CSAQGGQVVANYGYTF. The full variable domain, rest sourced from reference TRBV29-1 and TRBJ1-2, is SAVISQKPSRDICQRGTSLTIQCQVDSQVTMMFWYRQQPGQSLTLIATANQGSEATYESGFVIDKFPISRPNLTFSTLTVSNMSPEDSSIYLCSAQGGQVVANYGYTFGSGTRLTVV.

Ten or more counts support this clonotype. The chain has TRBV12-3 or TRBV12-4 and TRBJ1-2; D is unclear. V was cut by 6 bases and J by 1 base, with 15 bases left in between. The CDR3 runs to 15 residues. This chain's CDR3 is CASSLGRRNNYGYTF. CDR3 DNA sequence: TGTGCCAGCAGCCTTGGTCGCAGGAATAACTATGGCTACACCTTC.

This clonotype has more than one count but fewer than ten. The chain combines TRBV18 with TRBJ2-7; 7 positions match TRBD1. Germline V gives CDR1 KGHSH, CDR2 LQKENI. CDR3 size: 16 residues. The J segment lost 2 bases and the V segment lost 3 bases, leaving 10 bases of the junction unmatched. CDR3 sequence (DNA): TGTGCCAGCTCACCCCGGGAAGAGACAGGGACCTACGAGCAGTACTTC. Its protein is CASSPREETGTYEQYF.

On this clonotype: One junction end disagrees with the germline gene, perhaps due to a read error. This chain links TRBV14 with TRBJ2-3, with D perhaps TRBD1 (5 bases). Germline lookup yields CDR1 SGHDN and CDR2 FVKESK. This CDR3 has 17 amino acids. CDR3 nucleotide sequence: TGTGCCAGCAGCCAAGAGAGACCAGGCCGGCGCACAGGTACGCAGTATTTT. This encodes CASSQERPGRRTGTQYF.

This clonotype was seen repeatedly, ten times or more. The chain is built from TRBV29-1 and TRBJ2-5; D gene unclear. The V gene lost 2 bases and the J gene lost 0 bases, with 7 bases spanning the gap. The CDR3 runs 13 residues. CDR1 and CDR2 from the germline V gene are SQVTM and ANQGSEA. CDR3 loop: CSVERRYQETQYF. The CDR3 nucleotides read TGCAGCGTTGAACGCAGGTACCAAGAGACCCAGTACTTC.

In the case of this clonotype: Possible read error: a much larger clone is one base away. The chain recombines TRBV4-1 with TRBJ1-5; perhaps TRBD1 as D (5 bases). The CDR3 covers 16 residues. Germline CDR1 and CDR2: MGHRA and YSYEKL. CDR3 sequence: CASSRLLDRALSPRHF. In DNA form, the CDR3 reads TGCGCCAGCAGCCGACTCCTCGACAGAGCCTTATCGCCCCGGCATTTT.

This clonotype has only a few counts. This sequence may be a read error, since a much larger clone differs from it by one base. This chain joins TRBV11-2 and TRBJ2-1; 8 bases are shared with TRBD1. The germline gives CDR1 SGHAT, CDR2 FQNNGV. The CDR3 extends over 14 amino acids. CDR3 amino acids: CASSSGQGSNAQFF. In DNA, the CDR3 is TGTGCCAGCAGCTCCGGACAGGGCAGCAATGCGCAGTTCTTC.

The sample holds a few counts of this clonotype. The V gene is TRBV19, the J gene TRBJ2-1; D not certain. The CDR3 loop spans 16 amino acids. V was pared by 4 bases and J by 0 bases, with 13 bases between. The germline CDR1 and CDR2 sequences are LNHDA and SQIVND (reference sequence). CDR3 sequence (DNA): TGTGCCAGTAGTACCACCGCGTACAGCTCCTACAATGAGCAGTTCTTC. Its translation: CASSTTAYSSYNEQFF.

This clonotype came up many times. The J gene is TRBJ2-5, the V gene TRBV10-3; the D gene is possibly TRBD2 (7 bases). This CDR3 is built from 14 residues. V lost 0 bases to trimming and J lost 5 bases, with 10 bases between them. Germline CDR1 reads ENHRY; CDR2 reads SYGVKD. This chain's CDR3 is CAISESGGAETQYF. As DNA, the CDR3 is TGTGCCATCAGTGAGTCGGGGGGGGCTGAGACCCAGTACTTC.

There are a few counts of this clonotype. The rearrangement links TRBV5-6 to TRBJ2-1, with 8 bases matching TRBD2. CDR1 and CDR2 from the germline V gene are SGHDT and YYEEEE. This CDR3 has 17 residues. The V and J ends lost 2 bases and 0 bases, in that order; junction bases with no gene match: 7. This CDR3 reads CASSFWVAGPSYNEQFF. CDR3 coding DNA: TGTGCCAGCAGCTTCTGGGTAGCGGGGCCCTCCTACAATGAGCAGTTCTTC.

The rearrangement links TRBV19 to TRBJ1-2; 9 bases align to TRBD1. V dropped 4 bases and J dropped 6; count of bases not matched to a gene: 6. This CDR3 is 14 amino acids long. From germline, CDR1 is LNHDA and CDR2 SQIVND (reference sequence). The CDR3, as DNA: TGTGCCAGTAGTAGGTGGGGACAGGGTGATGGCTACACCTTC. Amino acids: CASSRWGQGDGYTF. The whole variable domain, filled in from reference TRBV19 and TRBJ1-2, reads DGGITQSPKYLFRKEGQNVTLSCEQNLNHDAMYWYRQDPGQGLRLIYYSQIVNDFQKGDIAEGYSVSREKKESFPLTVTSAQKNPTAFYLCASSRWGQGDGYTFGSGTRLTVV.

The CDR3 DNA is TGCGCCAGCAGCCAAGATATGGACACGAGCACCGGGGAGCTGTTTTTT. Translation: CASSQDMDTSTGELFF. The rearrangement links TRBV4-3 to TRBJ2-2; weak D call: TRBD1 (5 bases). Per germline, CDR1 LGHNA and CDR2 YSLEER. The CDR3 contains 16 residues. Trimming stripped 0 bases from V and 4 bases from J, with 12 bases between.

This clonotype occurred a few times. This chain connects TRBV15 to TRBJ2-7, with TRBD2 matching over 9 bases. V shed 5 bases and J 3 bases; nucleotides not matched to a gene: 11. The CDR3 is 16 amino acids. Germline CDR1 reads LNHNV; CDR2 reads YYDKDF (reference sequence). CDR3 residues: CATSGHKTSGDYEQYF. CDR3 in DNA: TGTGCCACCAGCGGCCATAAGACTAGCGGAGACTACGAGCAGTACTTC.

A single count supports this clonotype. This CDR3 fails to terminate in the conserved phenylalanine or tryptophan, so it likely reflects a read error. The rearrangement links TRBV20-1 to TRBJ2-7, with TRBD2 matching over 9 bases. Unmatched junction bases numbered 13, after V lost 5 bases and J lost 2 bases. The germline V gene encodes CDR1 DFQATT and CDR2 SNEGSKA (reference sequence). CDR3 length equals 16 residues. CDR3 bases: TGCAGTGCTCTGGAGGATCGACTAGCGGTACCCTACGAGCAGTACTCC. Amino acids: CSALEDRLAVPYEQYS.

This clonotype appeared many times. This rearrangement joins TRBV20-1 to TRBJ2-7, with TRBD2 matching over 9 bases. The CDR3 sequence is 13 residues long. Germline lookup yields CDR1 DFQATT and CDR2 SNEGSKA (reference sequence). The CDR3 nucleotides are TGCAGCCCTAAGCGGGGGGAAGACTACGAGCAGTACTTC. Protein sequence: CSPKRGEDYEQYF.

Comments on this clonotype: This may arise from a read error, as a much more abundant clone is one base away. This sequence joins TRBV7-9 and TRBJ2-3; D is possibly TRBD2 (6 bases). The V gene's germline CDR1 is SEHNR and CDR2 FQNEAQ (reference sequence). The CDR3 loop spans 15 amino acids. The CDR3 DNA sequence: TGTGCCAGCGGCTTAGGGGACTTCTCCACAGATACGCAGTATTTT. Its translation is CASGLGDFSTDTQYF.

This clonotype was recorded many times. The V gene is TRBV4-3, the J gene TRBJ2-7; TRBD1 matches at 7 bases. There are 15 residues in the CDR3. Per the germline V gene, CDR1 is LGHNA and CDR2 is YSLEER. Trimming removed 0 bases from V and 2 bases from J; junction bases left unmatched: 4. CDR3 region: CASSQETGVPYEQYF. The CDR3 bases are TGCGCCAGCAGCCAAGAAACAGGGGTACCCTACGAGCAGTACTTC.

This clonotype was found many times. The chain couples TRBV29-1 to TRBJ2-7, with D hard to call. The CDR3 totals 11 residues. CDR1 SQVTM and CDR2 ANQGSEA come from the germline V gene. The V end was cut by 6 bases, the J end by 4 bases, with 10 bases between. In DNA form, the CDR3 reads TGCAGCGTCTATGACGGATACGAGCAGTACTTC. Its translation is CSVYDGYEQYF.

At least ten counts were recorded for this clonotype. The rearrangement uses TRBV29-1 and TRBJ2-1; the match to TRBD2 covers 10 bases. There are 16 residues in the CDR3. Germline V CDR1 and CDR2: SQVTM, ANQGSEA. Trimming removed 4 bases from V and 6 bases from J; junction bases left unmatched: 12. CDR3 amino acids: CSVAGTSAIPGNEQFF. Here the CDR3 DNA reads TGCAGCGTTGCCGGGACTAGCGCCATCCCGGGCAATGAGCAGTTCTTC.